A single sample is the source of the 22 T cell receptor beta chains below, sequenced in a study of T cell repertoires in cytomegalovirus infection. A single record per CDR3 protein comes from TCRdb applying MiXCR to the reads. The data hold some 110,000 distinct CDR3 sequences, with around 10% observed a single time. Which antigens these TCRs recognize remains unknown. The specimen was PBMCs, sequenced either directly or after in vitro stimulation (not recorded which). These receptors all stem from a human donor in good health (CMV status not recorded). Some clones in this sample may be carry-over from other donors' samples.

This clonotype was seen many times. The V call is TRBV12-3 or TRBV12-4, the J call TRBJ2-4, with D uncertain. The V end was cut by 4 bases, the J end by 6 bases, with 10 bases between. This CDR3 is built from 13 residues. CDR3 bases: TGTGCCAGCAGTTCCTCGTGGGGAAACATTCAGTACTTC. It yields the protein CASSSSWGNIQYF.

This clonotype was observed many times. The chain has TRBV12-5 and TRBJ2-1; D may be TRBD1 (5 bases). The germline V gene encodes CDR1 LGHNT and CDR2 FRNRAP. The CDR3 totals 18 residues. V gave up 0 bases and J gave up 0 bases, with 15 bases separating them. In DNA, the CDR3 is TGTGCTAGTGGTTTGGTGTTGGATAGGGGCCGCTCCTACAATGAGCAGTTCTTC. It yields the protein CASGLVLDRGRSYNEQFF.

This clonotype showed up many times. The rearrangement links TRBV24-1 to TRBJ2-3; D tentatively fits TRBD1 or TRBD2 (6 bases each). Germline loops: CDR1 KGHDR, CDR2 SFDVKD. The CDR3 sequence is 16 residues long. The V and J ends lost 6 bases and 0 bases respectively, with 15 bases between them. CDR3 residues: CATSRAGGQSTDTQYF. The CDR3 DNA is TGTGCCACCAGTAGGGCTGGGGGGCAGAGCACAGATACGCAGTATTTT.

CDR3 in amino acids: CAWSGQEGQPQHF. The CDR3 DNA sequence: TGTGCCTGGAGTGGGCAGGAGGGTCAGCCCCAGCATTTT. The chain recombines TRBV30 with TRBJ1-5, with D unresolved. This CDR3 region has 13 residues. V lost 1 base, J lost 6 bases, and 10 bases lay in between. From germline, CDR1 is GTSNPN and CDR2 SVGIG (reference sequence).

J is TRBJ2-7 and V is TRBV6-2 or TRBV6-3; D not resolved. CDR1 and CDR2 from the germline V gene are MNHEY and SVGEGT. CDR3 length: 11 amino acids. The V and J ends lost 8 bases and 3 bases respectively, with 8 bases between them. The CDR3 DNA reads TGTGCCAGCGGACGGATCTACGAGCAGTACTTC. Translation gives CASGRIYEQYF.

This clonotype has ten or more counts. The J gene is TRBJ2-1, the V gene TRBV25-1, with TRBD2 identical over 12 bases. This CDR3 is 17 amino acids long. J was trimmed by 8 bases and V by 0 bases; bases with no gene match: 8. Germline V gene data show CDR1 as MGHDK and CDR2 as SYGVNS. The CDR3 loop is CASSEYPSGRAMYEQFF. In nucleotides, the CDR3 is TGTGCCAGCAGTGAATATCCTAGCGGGAGGGCGATGTATGAGCAGTTCTTC.

This clonotype was observed at least ten times. V usage is TRBV5-4 and J usage is TRBJ2-7; D is possibly TRBD2 (5 bases). V lost 0 bases to trimming and J lost 1 base, with 8 bases between them. This CDR3 contains 14 residues. Looked up from germline, CDR1 is SGHNT and CDR2 is YYREEE (reference sequence). The CDR3 DNA reads TGTGCCAGCAGCTTGGATAAGCGGTCCTACGAGCAGTACTTC. This gives the protein CASSLDKRSYEQYF. Full variable domain (rest looked up from reference TRBV5-4 and TRBJ2-7): ETGVTQSPTHLIKTRGQQVTLRCSSQSGHNTVSWYQQALGQGPQFIFQYYREEENGRGNFPPRFSGLQFPNYSSELNVNALELDDSALYLCASSLDKRSYEQYFGPGTRLTVT.

This clonotype was seen at least ten times. The V gene is TRBV27, the J gene TRBJ2-7; a possible D gene is TRBD2 (6 bases). The V and J ends lost 5 bases and 0 bases respectively, with 20 bases between them. Per germline, CDR1 MNHEY and CDR2 SMNVEV (reference sequence). This CDR3 is built from 17 residues. The CDR3 region is CASSHHQLAATSYEQYF. The CDR3 DNA reads TGTGCCAGCAGTCATCATCAGTTAGCGGCGACCTCCTACGAGCAGTACTTC.

This clonotype turned up a few times. This sequence joins TRBV25-1 and TRBJ1-2, with D possibly matching TRBD1 (5 bases). Germline CDR1 is MGHDK and CDR2 is SYGVNS. This CDR3 has 13 amino acids. The V end lost 3 bases, the J end lost 3 bases, and 8 bases lay between the germline ends. The CDR3 reads CASSEQGDYGYTF. The CDR3 DNA sequence: TGTGCCAGCAGTGAGCAGGGCGACTATGGCTACACCTTC.

The CDR3 region has the DNA TGTGCTAGTGGGCGACCGGGAAGAGCAGATACGCAGTATTTT. This codes for CASGRPGRADTQYF. The chain links TRBV12-5 to TRBJ2-3; D is perhaps TRBD2 (5 bases). In germline, CDR1 is LGHNT, CDR2 FRNRAP. Between the trimmed V and J ends, which lost 6 bases and 4 bases, there was a span of 14 bases. The CDR3 has 14 residues.

This clonotype was recorded many times. CDR3 nucleotides: TGTGCCAGCAGCCCAGGACTTGGTGGGGCGGTCAATGAGCAGTTCTTC. Protein product: CASSPGLGGAVNEQFF. The chain uses TRBV3-1 and TRBJ2-1; D may match TRBD1 or TRBD2 (5 bases each). CDR1 LGHDT and CDR2 YNNKEL come from the germline V gene (reference sequence). Trimming took off 4 bases at V and 6 bases at J, with 19 bases between the two ends. The CDR3 contains 16 residues.

This clonotype was recorded a few times. The rearrangement joins TRBV6-5 to TRBJ2-1, with 8 bases identical to TRBD2. V shed 6 bases, J shed 3 bases, and the junction held 1 base outside the gene matches. The CDR3 sequence is 13 residues long. Germline CDR1 and CDR2: MNHEY and SVGAGI. The CDR3 DNA reads as TGTGCCAGCAGGGGACTAGTCTACAATGAGCAGTTCTTC. Protein product: CASRGLVYNEQFF.

The sample holds a few counts of this clonotype. V usage is TRBV12-3 or TRBV12-4 and J usage is TRBJ1-2; possibly TRBD1 for D (5 bases). V lost 6 bases and J lost 4, with 9 bases in between. CDR3 length equals 12 residues. CDR3 region: CASRGRAYGYTF. The DNA of the CDR3 is TGTGCCAGCAGGGGACGGGCCTATGGCTACACCTTC.

The genes are TRBV15 and TRBJ1-1, with 8 bases matching TRBD1. The CDR3 is made up of 15 amino acids. The germline gives CDR1 LNHNV, CDR2 YYDKDF (reference sequence). The V gene end was trimmed by 2 bases and the J gene end by 2 bases; junction bases not matched to a gene: 4. The chain's CDR3 is CATSRPDRGNTEAFF. CDR3 coding DNA: TGTGCCACCAGCAGACCCGACAGGGGCAACACTGAAGCTTTCTTT.

This chain uses TRBV7-2 with TRBJ1-6; 7 bases are a match to TRBD1. CDR1 is SGHTA, CDR2 FQGNSA, per germline. The CDR3 length is 15 residues. J gave up 12 bases and V 1 base, and 9 bases lay outside the gene matches. DNA of the CDR3: TGTGCCAGCAGCTTAGTGTCACAGGGGATGCAACCCCTCCACTTT. Amino acids: CASSLVSQGMQPLHF.

There are many counts of this clonotype. The rearrangement uses TRBV28 and TRBJ2-7; D not certain. The length of the CDR3 is 13 residues. Per the germline V gene, CDR1 is MDHEN and CDR2 is SYDVKM. With 10 bases removed from V and 0 bases from J, the gap between germline ends came to 13 bases. CDR3: CATSSYSSYEQYV. The CDR3 nucleotides read TGTGCCACCTCCAGCTATAGCTCCTACGAGCAGTACGTC.

This clonotype showed up many times. The V and J genes are TRBV6-2 or TRBV6-3 and TRBJ2-7; no clear D gene. V lost 5 bases, J lost 1 base, and 9 bases lay in between. The CDR3 loop spans 13 amino acids. Germline CDR1 is MNHEY and CDR2 is SVGEGT. CDR3 residues: CASSTQSSYEQYV. The CDR3 coding sequence is TGTGCCAGCAGTACACAGAGTTCCTACGAGCAGTACGTC.

This chain connects TRBV19 to TRBJ2-2; 7 nucleotides agree with TRBD2. The germline CDR1 and CDR2 sequences are LNHDA and SQIVND (reference sequence). There are 17 residues in the CDR3. Trimming took 4 bases from V and 0 from J; bases not matched to a gene: 8. The CDR3 DNA follows: TGTGCCAGTAGTACGCGCAGGAGCGGGACGAACACCGGGGAGCTGTTTTTT. It yields the protein CASSTRRSGTNTGELFF.

Ten or more counts support this clonotype. The chain carries TRBV7-2 and TRBJ1-5; no firm D call. V shed 1 base and J shed 3 bases, with 7 bases lying between them. There are 14 residues in the CDR3. Germline V gives CDR1 SGHTA, CDR2 FQGNSA. The CDR3 DNA sequence: TGTGCCAGCAGCTTAGGTGAATTCAATCAGCCCCAGCATTTT. It translates to CASSLGEFNQPQHF.

The chain joins TRBV20-1 to TRBJ2-5; TRBD2 agrees at 9 bases. Unmatched junction bases numbered 15, after V lost 6 bases and J lost 4 bases. Germline values: CDR1 DFQATT, CDR2 SNEGSKA (reference sequence). CDR3 length equals 16 residues. In DNA form, the CDR3 reads TGCAGTGCAGATGGCCTTAGCGGGAGCGGGGGAGAGACCCAGTACTTC. Translation: CSADGLSGSGGETQYF.

The gene calls are TRBV4-2 and TRBJ2-1, with D possibly being TRBD2 (6 bases). Trimming removed 0 bases from V and 5 bases from J, with 17 bases in between. The CDR3 totals 17 residues. The germline CDR1 and CDR2 sequences are LGHNA and YNFKEQ. The CDR3 bases are TGTGCCAGCAGCCAAGATCTGACGGGAGTAGGTAACAATGAGCAGTTCTTC. It is translated as CASSQDLTGVGNNEQFF.

This clonotype was recorded a few times. The chain employs TRBV19 and TRBJ2-3, with D perhaps TRBD1 or TRBD2 (5 bases each). CDR1 and CDR2 from the germline V gene are LNHDA and SQIVND (reference sequence). This CDR3 has 16 amino acids. The V and J ends lost 5 bases and 2 bases respectively, with 17 bases between them. The CDR3 spells CASSHEWGKNTDTQYF. The CDR3, as DNA: TGTGCCAGTAGTCATGAATGGGGGAAAAACACAGATACGCAGTATTTT. The complete variable domain, with remaining parts taken from reference TRBV19 and TRBJ2-3, reads DGGITQSPKYLFRKEGQNVTLSCEQNLNHDAMYWYRQDPGQGLRLIYYSQIVNDFQKGDIAEGYSVSREKKESFPLTVTSAQKNPTAFYLCASSHEWGKNTDTQYFGPGTRLTVL.